Below are 30 T cell receptor beta chains sequenced from a single sample in a study of Graves' ophthalmopathy and Graves' hyperthyroidism (dated by TCRdb to 2017 to 2018). Sequencing relied on an Illumina HiSeq 2000. TCR beta CDR3 regions were amplified from RNA transcripts for repertoire sequencing. The first round was an RT-PCR using HTBI primers with the Qiagen OneStep RT-PCR kit, and this first round was followed by a second-round multiplex PCR, then size selection and purification. TCRdb reprocessing: public reads trimmed at Q25 with fastp, clones called with MiXCR, in-frame beta chains kept. Under each unique CDR3 protein, matching rows form one entry showing the most common genes and DNA. The sample has a few hundred thousand distinct CDR3 sequences on record, less than 40% of them singletons. The ten largest clones take up over 3.5% of the sample. Sequenced: peripheral blood or thyroid tissue (not recorded which). The receptors derive from an adult man with Graves' hyperthyroidism.

This clonotype was found a few times. The rearrangement uses TRBV19 and TRBJ2-5; maybe TRBD1 (6 bases). This CDR3 contains 16 residues. The V gene lost 3 bases and the J gene lost 6 bases, with 20 bases spanning the gap. From germline, CDR1 is LNHDA and CDR2 SQIVND (reference sequence). The CDR3 bases are TGTGCCAGTAGTATTGGGACCGCAGGGGAGTTAAAGACCCAGTACTTC. The encoded protein is CASSIGTAGELKTQYF.

J is TRBJ1-2 and V is TRBV19; D unclear. The CDR3 sequence is 14 residues long. Trimming cost V 7 bases and J 4 bases, with 16 bases left between them. Germline CDR1 reads LNHDA; CDR2 reads SQIVND (reference sequence). CDR3 sequence (DNA): TGTGCCAGTAATTATTTGCCGGGTGGCTATGGCTACACCTTC. This encodes CASNYLPGGYGYTF.

The rearrangement uses TRBV5-1 and TRBJ2-7; the D is unclear. Per the germline V gene, CDR1 is SGHRS and CDR2 is YFSETQ. This CDR3 comprises 13 residues. Deletions cut 1 base from V and 4 bases from J, with 9 bases between. CDR3 residues: CASSLSSAYEQYF. Here the CDR3 DNA reads TGCGCCAGCAGCTTGAGTTCCGCATACGAGCAGTACTTC.

A word on this clonotype: A read error may explain this, as a much larger clone is one base away. J is TRBJ1-2 and V is TRBV27, with D tentatively TRBD1 (5 bases). The germline V gene has CDR1 MNHEY and CDR2 SMNVEV (reference sequence). The CDR3 length is 13 residues. CDR3 protein: CASSFQGRDGYAF. The CDR3 DNA is TGTGCCAGCAGTTTCCAGGGAAGGGATGGCTACGCCTTC.

The chain is built from TRBV20-1 and TRBJ2-3; D gene ambiguous. Germline CDR1 and CDR2: DFQATT and SNEGSKA (reference sequence). CDR3 size: 13 residues. Trimming took off 3 bases at V and 0 bases at J, with 7 bases between the two ends. CDR3 DNA: TGCAGTGCTAGTGTATCGAGCACAGATACGCAGTATTTT. This codes for CSASVSSTDTQYF.

In this sample, this clonotype turned up many times. The chain recombines TRBV29-1 with TRBJ2-2, with D perhaps TRBD1 or TRBD2 (5 bases each). Germline CDR1 is SQVTM and CDR2 is ANQGSEA. This CDR3 has 15 amino acids. Trimming left V 4 bases short and J 2 bases short, with 14 bases between. DNA for the CDR3: TGCAGCGTTGTGGTAGTAAGGGACAACACCGGGGAGCTGTTTTTT. Its protein product is CSVVVVRDNTGELFF.

This clonotype was recorded a few times. The rearrangement joins TRBV10-3 to TRBJ2-7; possibly TRBD1 for D (6 bases). Germline CDR1 ENHRY, CDR2 SYGVKD. The CDR3 sequence is 12 residues long. Trimming removed 11 bases from V and 7 bases from J, with 18 bases in between. CDR3 sequence (DNA): TGTGCCGCAGCCAAGGGGGACGATGAGCAGTACTTC. Translation gives CAAAKGDDEQYF.

The table lists this clonotype with a count of one. V and J are TRBV11-2 and TRBJ2-5, with a weak D call TRBD1 (5 bases). The J call may be incorrect, as the DNA end agrees better with TRBJ2-7. The CDR3 consists of 15 residues. Germline CDR1 reads SGHAT; CDR2 reads FQNNGV. CDR3 loop: CASSLGRVFPYEQYF. DNA of the CDR3: TGTGCCAGCAGCTTAGGCAGGGTATTTCCCTACGAGCAGTACTTC.

In its sample, this clonotype was seen many times. The chain combines TRBV7-9 with TRBJ2-7; the match to TRBD1 covers 9 bases. The CDR3 has 14 residues. V shed 5 bases, J shed 5 bases, and the junction held 7 bases outside the gene matches. The germline V gene has CDR1 SEHNR and CDR2 FQNEAQ (reference sequence). CDR3 nucleotide sequence: TGTGCCAGCAGCCCAGACAGGGGGTCGAACGAGCAGTACTTC. The encoded protein is CASSPDRGSNEQYF. The full variable domain, rest sourced from reference TRBV7-9 and TRBJ2-7, is DTGVSQNPRHKITKRGQNVTFRCDPISEHNRLYWYRQTLGQGPEFLTYFQNEAQLEKSRLLSDRFSAERPKGSFSTLEIQRTEQGDSAMYLCASSPDRGSNEQYFGPGTRLTVT.

The chain has TRBV24-1 and TRBJ1-1; 8 bases fit TRBD1. The CDR3 has 13 amino acids. Germline V gene sequence: CDR1 KGHDR, CDR2 SFDVKD. V trimming: 4 bases; J trimming: 4 bases; junction bases outside the gene matches: 1. This chain's CDR3 is CATSETGGTEAFF. The CDR3 region has the DNA TGTGCCACCAGTGAAACAGGGGGCACTGAAGCTTTCTTT.

At least ten counts were recorded for this clonotype. CDR3 nucleotides: TGTGCCAGCAGCCATTCCTCCTACGAGCAGTACTTC. This codes for CASSHSSYEQYF. The chain uses TRBV2 and TRBJ2-7, with unresolved D. Germline CDR1 SNHLY, CDR2 FYNNEI. V lost 6 bases and J lost 0, with 6 bases in between. The CDR3 spans 12 residues. Based on the CDR3 plus reference TRBV2 and TRBJ2-7, the full variable domain is EPEVTQTPSHQVTQMGQEVILRCVPISNHLYFYWYRQILGQKVEFLVSFYNNEISEKSEIFDDQFSVERPDGSNFTLKIRSTKLEDSAMYFCASSHSSYEQYFGPGTRLTVT.

The gene calls are TRBV19 and TRBJ1-2; unclear D gene. Trimming stripped 9 bases from V and 3 bases from J, with 14 bases between. This CDR3 contains 13 residues. Germline CDR1 LNHDA, CDR2 SQIVND (reference sequence). Here the CDR3 DNA reads TGTGCCAGCGGAGATAGGGTTGACTATGGCTACACCTTC. Amino acids: CASGDRVDYGYTF.

At least ten counts were recorded for this clonotype. The chain is built from TRBV29-1 and TRBJ2-6, with 8 positions matching TRBD1. The CDR3 length is 15 residues. The V segment lost 4 bases and the J segment 2 bases; nucleotides outside the gene matches: 4. Per the germline V gene, CDR1 is SQVTM and CDR2 is ANQGSEA. The CDR3 loop is CSVGPGGAGANVLTF. The CDR3 region has the DNA TGCAGCGTTGGCCCAGGGGGCGCTGGGGCCAACGTCCTGACTTTC.

This chain connects TRBV7-2 to TRBJ2-7; tentative D call: TRBD1 (5 bases). CDR1 and CDR2 (germline): SGHTA, FQGNSA. This CDR3 spans 16 amino acids. V was clipped by 4 bases and J by 0 bases, with 16 bases between them. CDR3 sequence: CASSSQGSDSSYEQYF. The CDR3 bases are TGTGCCAGCAGCTCGCAGGGAAGCGATAGCTCCTACGAGCAGTACTTC.

This clonotype was found many times. This chain joins TRBV24-1 and TRBJ2-7; TRBD2 matches 7 bases. The CDR3 runs to 16 residues. CDR1 and CDR2 from the germline V gene are KGHDR and SFDVKD. The V and J ends lost 2 bases and 2 bases, in that order; junction bases with no gene match: 8. The CDR3 DNA reads TGTGCCACCAGTGATTCTAGAACGGGGGGTGCCTACGAGCAGTACTTC. Amino acids: CATSDSRTGGAYEQYF.

This clonotype was found once. V usage is TRBV25-1 and J usage is TRBJ2-7, with 8 positions matching TRBD1. V was pared by 6 bases and J by 7 bases, with 17 bases of the junction left unmatched. CDR1 is MGHDK and CDR2 is SYGVNS in the germline V gene. The CDR3 contains 16 residues. The CDR3 sequence: CASSQDAAQGAGEQYF. The CDR3 DNA is TGTGCCAGCAGCCAAGATGCGGCGCAGGGGGCGGGAGAGCAGTACTTC.

This rearrangement joins TRBV10-3 to TRBJ2-1; maybe TRBD2 (6 bases). The ends were cut back, 3 bases at V and 12 bases at J, with 18 bases in the middle. This CDR3 has 14 amino acids. Germline-derived CDR1 and CDR2 are ENHRY and SYGVKD. The CDR3 reads CAISDQGSGSAQFF. The DNA of the CDR3 is TGTGCCATCAGTGATCAGGGAAGCGGGTCCGCGCAGTTCTTC.

Many counts were recorded for this clonotype. The chain carries TRBV7-2 and TRBJ1-1; the D gene is possibly TRBD1 (5 bases). Germline V gene lookup returns CDR1 SGHTA and CDR2 FQGNSA. Trimming pared 4 bases from V and 1 base from J, leaving 13 bases between. The CDR3 length is 15 residues. The CDR3 loop reads CASSSQGTANTEAFF. CDR3 bases: TGTGCCAGCAGCTCCCAAGGGACGGCGAACACTGAAGCTTTCTTT.

This clonotype was observed at least ten times. The J gene is TRBJ2-7, the V gene TRBV19; D is ambiguous. Germline-derived CDR1 and CDR2 are LNHDA and SQIVND (reference sequence). The CDR3 is 17 amino acids. V lost 2 bases to trimming and J lost 0 bases, with 17 bases between them. The CDR3 loop is CASSIIGSSDFSYEQYF. The CDR3 DNA follows: TGTGCCAGTAGTATAATCGGTAGTTCCGACTTCTCCTACGAGCAGTACTTC.

Only a few counts were recorded for this clonotype. The J gene is TRBJ1-1, the V gene TRBV12-3 or TRBV12-4; TRBD1 matches 7 bases. The CDR3 consists of 14 residues. V lost 3 bases, J lost 4 bases, and 5 bases stayed unmatched. CDR3 DNA: TGTGCCAGCAGTTTCGACAGGGTGGCCACTGAAGCTTTCTTT. This codes for CASSFDRVATEAFF.

This rearrangement joins TRBV2 to TRBJ2-5, with a weak D call TRBD2 (6 bases). Germline loops: CDR1 SNHLY, CDR2 FYNNEI. This CDR3 contains 14 residues. V lost 2 bases and J lost 4, with 11 bases in between. The CDR3 spells CASSEFLRGETQYF. CDR3 DNA: TGTGCCAGCAGTGAATTTTTGCGGGGAGAGACCCAGTACTTC.

This sequence joins TRBV29-1 and TRBJ1-5; 9 nucleotides agree with TRBD1. Germline CDR1 reads SQVTM; CDR2 reads ANQGSEA. V dropped 6 bases and J dropped 5; count of bases not matched to a gene: 11. The CDR3 contains 15 residues. The DNA for the CDR3 is TGCAGCGTGGCCGGGACAGGGTCGGGCGATCAGCCCCAGCATTTT. This encodes CSVAGTGSGDQPQHF.

Details on this clonotype: The junction does not match germline at one end; this may be a read error. The chain has TRBV2 and TRBJ2-7; D gene unclear. The length of the CDR3 is 15 residues. Germline CDR1 is SNHLY and CDR2 is FYNNEI. The CDR3 DNA reads TGTGCCACCAGTGGTGAGGTAACCACCCCGTACGAACAGTACTTC. This translates into CATSGEVTTPYEQYF. The full variable domain, rest sourced from reference TRBV2 and TRBJ2-7, is EPEVTQTPSHQVTQMGQEVILRCVPISNHLYFYWYRQILGQKVEFLVSFYNNEISEKSEIFDDQFSVERPDGSNFTLKIRSTKLEDSAMYFCATSGEVTTPYEQYFGPGTRLTVT.

This clonotype came up many times. The chain joins TRBV10-3 to TRBJ2-2; weak D call: TRBD1 (5 bases). Germline values: CDR1 ENHRY, CDR2 SYGVKD. The length of the CDR3 is 14 residues. Trimming left V 2 bases short and J 3 bases short, with 7 bases between. The DNA of the CDR3 is TGTGCCATCAGTGAGGACAGACACACCGGGGAGCTGTTTTTT. Translating it yields CAISEDRHTGELFF.

V is TRBV10-3 and J is TRBJ1-5; D gene unclear. The V end was cut by 6 bases, the J end by 11 bases, with 17 bases between. CDR1 and CDR2 (germline): ENHRY, SYGVKD. This CDR3 region has 13 residues. The CDR3, as DNA: TGTGCCATCAGGGCGGGAGGGCCGGAGACCCAGCATTTT. The encoded protein is CAIRAGGPETQHF.

The count of this clonotype is one. The chain has TRBV2 and TRBJ1-2; no clear D. The germline V and J ends were trimmed by 6 bases and 0 bases, with 14 bases remaining between them. CDR3 length: 15 residues. Germline CDR1 reads SNHLY; CDR2 reads FYNNEI. The CDR3 spells CASSSWVRANYGYTF. The DNA of the CDR3 is TGTGCCAGCAGCTCCTGGGTGAGGGCTAACTATGGCTACACCTTC.

This clonotype was seen at least ten times. The chain links TRBV5-1 to TRBJ1-2; no clear D gene. The ends were cut back, 1 base at V and 2 bases at J, with 12 bases in the middle. Germline V lookup: CDR1 SGHRS, CDR2 YFSETQ. This CDR3 comprises 15 residues. The CDR3 protein is CASSLNDASNYGYTF. CDR3 DNA: TGCGCCAGCAGCTTGAATGACGCTTCGAACTATGGCTACACCTTC.

This chain connects TRBV19 to TRBJ2-7; D remains unclear. This CDR3 has 15 amino acids. Germline CDR1 and CDR2: LNHDA and SQIVND (reference sequence). Between the trimmed V and J ends, which lost 3 bases and 1 base, there was a span of 13 bases. In nucleotides, the CDR3 is TGTGCCAGTAGTATTTCGGCTAGGCTTTCCTACGAGCAGTACTTC. Translation gives CASSISARLSYEQYF.

In the case of this clonotype: At one end, the junction sequence differs from germline, possibly due to a read error. V gene TRBV10-3 combines with J gene TRBJ1-1; D may be TRBD1 (6 bases). CDR1 is ENHRY, CDR2 SYGVKD, per germline. The CDR3 sequence is 14 residues long. CDR3 DNA sequence: TGTGCCAGCAGTTCCCCGGGGGCCGTCGGTGAAGCTCTCTTT. As protein: CASSSPGAVGEALF.

The table lists this clonotype with many counts. CDR3 loop: CASEVHEASNSPLHF. The CDR3 coding sequence is TGTGCCAGCGAGGTCCACGAGGCAAGCAATTCACCCCTCCACTTT. This rearrangement joins TRBV2 to TRBJ1-6, with unresolved D. The CDR3 contains 15 residues. The V end was cut by 8 bases, the J end by 7 bases, with 18 bases between. Germline loops: CDR1 SNHLY, CDR2 FYNNEI.